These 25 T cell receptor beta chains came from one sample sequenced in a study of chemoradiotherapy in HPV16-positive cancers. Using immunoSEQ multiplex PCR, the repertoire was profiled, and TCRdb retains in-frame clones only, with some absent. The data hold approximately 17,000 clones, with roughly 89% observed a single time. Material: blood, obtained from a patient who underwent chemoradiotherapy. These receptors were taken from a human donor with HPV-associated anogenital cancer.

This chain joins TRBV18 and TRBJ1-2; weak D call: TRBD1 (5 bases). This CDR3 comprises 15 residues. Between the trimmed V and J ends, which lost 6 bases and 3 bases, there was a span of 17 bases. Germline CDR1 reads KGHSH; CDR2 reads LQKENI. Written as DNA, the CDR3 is TGTGCCAGCTCGGCCGGGAGGGGAGTCGACTATGGCTACACCTTC. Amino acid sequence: CASSAGRGVDYGYTF.

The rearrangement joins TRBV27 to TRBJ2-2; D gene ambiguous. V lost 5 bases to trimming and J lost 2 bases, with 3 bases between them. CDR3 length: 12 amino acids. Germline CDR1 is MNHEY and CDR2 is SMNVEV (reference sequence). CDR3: CASSINTGELFF. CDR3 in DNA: TGTGCCAGCAGTATAAACACCGGGGAGCTGTTTTTT.

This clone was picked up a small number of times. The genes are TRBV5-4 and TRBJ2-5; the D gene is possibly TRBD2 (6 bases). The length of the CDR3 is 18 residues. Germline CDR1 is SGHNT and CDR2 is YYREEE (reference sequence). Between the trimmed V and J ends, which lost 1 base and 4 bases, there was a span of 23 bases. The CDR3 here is CASSLFIRTSPRGETQYF. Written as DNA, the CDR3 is TGTGCCAGCAGCTTGTTCATCCGCACTAGCCCTAGGGGAGAGACCCAGTACTTC.

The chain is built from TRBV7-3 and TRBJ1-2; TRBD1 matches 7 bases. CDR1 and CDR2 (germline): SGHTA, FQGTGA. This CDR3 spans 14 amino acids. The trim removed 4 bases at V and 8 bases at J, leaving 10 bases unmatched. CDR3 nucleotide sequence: TGTGCCAGCAGCTCCAACTTACAGGGGCAAGGCTACACCTTC. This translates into CASSSNLQGQGYTF.

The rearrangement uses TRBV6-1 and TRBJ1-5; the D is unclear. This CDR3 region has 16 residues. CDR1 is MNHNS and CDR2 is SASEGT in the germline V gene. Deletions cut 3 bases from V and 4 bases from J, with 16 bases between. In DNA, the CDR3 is TGTGCCAGCAGTGATGGATACCGGGTCCCAAATCAGCCCCAGCATTTT. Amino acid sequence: CASSDGYRVPNQPQHF.

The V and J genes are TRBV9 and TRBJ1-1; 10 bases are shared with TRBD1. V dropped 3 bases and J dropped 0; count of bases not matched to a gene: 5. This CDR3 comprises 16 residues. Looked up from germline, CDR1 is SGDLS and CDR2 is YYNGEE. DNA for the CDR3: TGTGCCAGCAGCGCGGGGACAGGGGTCATGAACACTGAAGCTTTCTTT. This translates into CASSAGTGVMNTEAFF.

In nucleotides, the CDR3 is TGTGCCACCGAGAGCCGGGCCCCAGATACGCAGTATTTT. Translating gives CATESRAPDTQYF. The rearrangement uses TRBV19 and TRBJ2-3; no clear D. Per germline, CDR1 LNHDA and CDR2 SQIVND (reference sequence). This CDR3 is built from 13 residues. Trimming left V 10 bases short and J 4 bases short, with 15 bases between.

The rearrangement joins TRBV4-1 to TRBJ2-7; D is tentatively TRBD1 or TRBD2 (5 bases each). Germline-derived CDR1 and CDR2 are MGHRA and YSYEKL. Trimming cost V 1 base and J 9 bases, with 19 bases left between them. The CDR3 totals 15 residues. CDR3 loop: CASSQVQDSGRGQYF. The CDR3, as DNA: TGCGCCAGCAGCCAAGTACAGGATTCGGGGAGAGGGCAGTACTTC.

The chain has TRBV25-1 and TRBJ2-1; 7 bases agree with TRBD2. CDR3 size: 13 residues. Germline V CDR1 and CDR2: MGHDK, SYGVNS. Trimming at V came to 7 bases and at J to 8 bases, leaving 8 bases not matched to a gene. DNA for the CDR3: TGTGCCAGCAAGGACCGGGGGGAAGATGAGCAGTTCTTC. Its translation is CASKDRGEDEQFF.

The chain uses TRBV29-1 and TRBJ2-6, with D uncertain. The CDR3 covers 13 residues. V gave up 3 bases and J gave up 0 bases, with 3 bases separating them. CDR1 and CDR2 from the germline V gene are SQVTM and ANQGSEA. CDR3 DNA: TGCAGCGTTGATGTCTCTGGGGCCAACGTCCTGACTTTC. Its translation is CSVDVSGANVLTF.

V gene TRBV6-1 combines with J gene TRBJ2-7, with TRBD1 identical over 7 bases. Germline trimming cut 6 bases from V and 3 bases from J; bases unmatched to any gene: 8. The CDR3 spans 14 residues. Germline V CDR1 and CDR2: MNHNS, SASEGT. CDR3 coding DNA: TGTGCCAGCAGGACCGGGACAGCTGACTACGAGCAGTACTTC. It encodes CASRTGTADYEQYF.

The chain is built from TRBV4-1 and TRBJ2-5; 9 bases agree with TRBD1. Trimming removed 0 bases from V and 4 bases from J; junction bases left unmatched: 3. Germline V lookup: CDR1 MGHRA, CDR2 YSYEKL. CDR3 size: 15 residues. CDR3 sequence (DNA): TGCGCCAGCAGCCAAGAGAACAGGGGGCCAGAGACCCAGTACTTC. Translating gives CASSQENRGPETQYF.

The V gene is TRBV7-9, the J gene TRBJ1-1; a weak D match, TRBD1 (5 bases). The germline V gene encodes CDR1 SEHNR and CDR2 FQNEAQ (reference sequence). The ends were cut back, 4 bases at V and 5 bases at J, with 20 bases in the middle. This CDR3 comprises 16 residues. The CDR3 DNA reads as TGTGCCAGCAGCTCGCGGGACTCCGGATCTGGGACTGAAGCTTTCTTT. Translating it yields CASSSRDSGSGTEAFF.

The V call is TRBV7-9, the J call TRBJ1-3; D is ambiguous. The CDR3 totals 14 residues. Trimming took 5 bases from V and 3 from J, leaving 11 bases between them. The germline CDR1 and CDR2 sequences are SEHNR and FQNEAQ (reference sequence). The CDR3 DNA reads TGTGCCAGCAGCCCTGGTACTAGTGGAAACACCATATATTTT. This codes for CASSPGTSGNTIYF.

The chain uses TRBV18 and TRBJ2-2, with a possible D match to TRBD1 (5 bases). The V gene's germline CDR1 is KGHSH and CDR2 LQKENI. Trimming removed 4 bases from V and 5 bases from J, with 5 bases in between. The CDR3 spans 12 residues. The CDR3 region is CASSQGTGELFF. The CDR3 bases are TGTGCCAGCTCACAGGGGACCGGGGAGCTGTTTTTT.

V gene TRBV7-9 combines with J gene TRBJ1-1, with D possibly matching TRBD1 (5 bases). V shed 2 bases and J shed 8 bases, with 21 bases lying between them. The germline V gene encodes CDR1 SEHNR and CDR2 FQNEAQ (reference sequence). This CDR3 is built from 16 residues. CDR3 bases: TGTGCCAGCAGCTTAAAAGGGCGGGGGAGGGCCCCCGAAGCTTTCTTT. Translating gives CASSLKGRGRAPEAFF.

The CDR3 DNA follows: TGTGCCAGCAGTGAAGCAGTGGGAGGGAACACCATATATTTT. This encodes CASSEAVGGNTIYF. The V and J genes are TRBV2 and TRBJ1-3, with D unclear. Germline V gene lookup returns CDR1 SNHLY and CDR2 FYNNEI. The CDR3 consists of 14 residues. Trimming cost V 0 bases and J 7 bases, with 10 bases left between them.

Written as DNA, the CDR3 is TGCGCCAGCAGCCAAGACGCAGAACGTTATGGCTACACCTTC. Amino acids: CASSQDAERYGYTF. V usage is TRBV4-1 and J usage is TRBJ1-2, with D unclear. Germline CDR1 reads MGHRA; CDR2 reads YSYEKL. The CDR3 length is 14 residues. V dropped 0 bases and J dropped 5 bases, with 10 bases sitting between them.

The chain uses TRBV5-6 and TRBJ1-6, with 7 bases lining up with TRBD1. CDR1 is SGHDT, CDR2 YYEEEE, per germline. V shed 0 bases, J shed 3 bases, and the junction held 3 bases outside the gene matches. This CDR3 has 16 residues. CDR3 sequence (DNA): TGTGCCAGCAGCTTGGGGTCAGGGGGCTATAATTCACCCCTCCACTTT. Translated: CASSLGSGGYNSPLHF.

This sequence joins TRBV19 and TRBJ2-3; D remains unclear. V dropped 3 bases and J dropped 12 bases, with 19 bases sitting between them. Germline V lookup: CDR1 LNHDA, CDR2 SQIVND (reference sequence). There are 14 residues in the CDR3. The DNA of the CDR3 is TGTGCCAGTAGTATCGCAACGTCGGGTTCCTCCCAGTATTTT. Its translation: CASSIATSGSSQYF.

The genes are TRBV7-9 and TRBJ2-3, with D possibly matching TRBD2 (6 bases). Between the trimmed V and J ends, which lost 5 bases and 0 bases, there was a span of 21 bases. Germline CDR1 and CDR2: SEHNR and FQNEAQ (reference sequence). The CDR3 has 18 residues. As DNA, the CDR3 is TGTGCCAGCAGCCTACCGGGACTGCCCGCGTCTAGCACAGATACGCAGTATTTT. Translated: CASSLPGLPASSTDTQYF.

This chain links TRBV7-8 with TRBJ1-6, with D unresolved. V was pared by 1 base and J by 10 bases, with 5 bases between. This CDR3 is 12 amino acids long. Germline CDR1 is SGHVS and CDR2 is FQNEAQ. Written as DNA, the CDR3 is TGTGCCAGCAGCTTAGGAGGATCACCCCTCCACTTT. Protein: CASSLGGSPLHF. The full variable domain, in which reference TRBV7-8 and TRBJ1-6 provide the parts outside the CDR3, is GAGVSQSPRYKVAKRGQDVALRCDPISGHVSLFWYQQALGQGPEFLTYFQNEAQLDKSGLPSDRFFAERPEGSVSTLKIQRTQQEDSAVYLCASSLGGSPLHFGNGTRLTVT.

CDR3 region: CASSSEPGNSYNSPLHF. The DNA for the CDR3 is TGCGCCAGCAGCTCAGAACCAGGGAACTCCTATAATTCACCCCTCCACTTT. The chain uses TRBV5-1 and TRBJ1-6, with D possibly matching TRBD1 (5 bases). The CDR3 is 17 residues long. Trimming stripped 3 bases from V and 0 bases from J, with 13 bases between. CDR1 is SGHRS and CDR2 is YFSETQ in the germline V gene.

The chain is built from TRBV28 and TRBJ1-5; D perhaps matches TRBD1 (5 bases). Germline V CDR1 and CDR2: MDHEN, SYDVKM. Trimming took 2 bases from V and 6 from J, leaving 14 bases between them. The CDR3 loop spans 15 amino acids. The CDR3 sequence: CASSLELGRSQPQHF. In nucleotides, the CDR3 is TGTGCCAGCAGTTTAGAACTGGGGCGAAGTCAGCCCCAGCATTTT.

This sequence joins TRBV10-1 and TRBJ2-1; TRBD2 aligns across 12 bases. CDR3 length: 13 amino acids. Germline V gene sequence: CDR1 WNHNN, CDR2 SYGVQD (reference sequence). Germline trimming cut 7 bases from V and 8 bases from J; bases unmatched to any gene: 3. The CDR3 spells CASTSGRGDEQFF. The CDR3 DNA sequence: TGCGCCAGCACTAGCGGGAGGGGGGATGAGCAGTTCTTC.